This record covers a single T cell receptor beta chain. Profiled with immunoSEQ multiplex PCR; TCRdb holds only in-frame clones, not every one. The repertoire holds 30,000 to 40,000 clones, with about 87% as singletons. The data belong to a study of blood T cell repertoires in COVID-19. Whole-study context: Samples of COVID-19 (acute and convalescent) were obtained from the United States, Italy and Spain. The analysed material was cDNA or gDNA that came from T cells, B-cell-depleted T cells, or PBMCs.

This CDR3 has 14 amino acids. The germline V gene encodes CDR1 MRHNA and CDR2 SNTAGT. With 4 bases clipped from V and 6 bases from J, the junction kept 6 bases outside the gene matches. V and J are TRBV6-4 and TRBJ2-1, with TRBD2 matching 7 bases. The clonotype was recovered from a man between 65 and 85 years old with acute or convalescent COVID-19. Specimen: peripheral blood. The CDR3 DNA reads TGTGCCAGCAGTGTTCAATGGGGGGGCAATGAGCAGTTCTTC. It yields the protein CASSVQWGGNEQFF.